What follows are 3 T cell receptor beta chains derived from one specimen sequenced in a study of PD-1 blockade in classical Hodgkin lymphoma. Documented time point: cycle 4 day 1 (C4D1), after 6 weeks of nivolumab. Each of the patients experienced relapse following autologous stem cell transplantation, and their brentuximab vedotin exposure differed. The CD4+ T cells used were purified from thawed PBMCs through magnetic negative selection. TCRdb's table, derived via immunoSEQ multiplex PCR, lists solely in-frame clones and lacks some. The table shows 34,000 or so clones, with more than 85% occurring only once. Sample: CD4+ T cells from blood, taken before the fourth cycle of nivolumab. Every receptor here comes from a human donor with classical Hodgkin lymphoma.

This chain links TRBV5-6 with TRBJ1-4; 7 bases map to TRBD1. This CDR3 spans 15 amino acids. Unmatched junction bases numbered 9, after V lost 3 bases and J lost 7 bases. Looked up from germline, CDR1 is SGHDT and CDR2 is YYEEEE. The CDR3 DNA reads as TGTGCCAGCAGCTCTGGAGGGGGCTCAGGTGAAAAACTGTTTTTT. Protein: CASSSGGGSGEKLFF.

This rearrangement joins TRBV9 to TRBJ2-2; a weak D match, TRBD1 (5 bases). This CDR3 is 13 amino acids long. From germline, CDR1 is SGDLS and CDR2 YYNGEE. Trimming stripped 2 bases from V and 7 bases from J, with 9 bases between. CDR3 loop: CASSVLQGGELFF. The CDR3 nucleotides are TGTGCCAGCAGCGTTCTTCAGGGCGGGGAGCTGTTTTTT.

This clone was counted between two and nine times. The rearrangement links TRBV18 to TRBJ2-7; D is possibly TRBD1 (6 bases). The CDR3 contains 14 residues. Germline V gene data show CDR1 as KGHSH and CDR2 as LQKENI. V lost 3 bases, J lost 7 bases, and 16 bases lay in between. The DNA of the CDR3 is TGTGCCAGCTCACCGCAGAAGGGGGTAAGGGAGCAGTACTTC. It encodes CASSPQKGVREQYF.